This T cell receptor (beta chain) comes out of a study of T cell repertoires in cytomegalovirus infection. On the study more broadly: Use of recently identified HLA-C-restricted and well-studied HLA-B-restricted CMV epitopes was part of the study. Indications came from public TCR beta signatures; they pointed to CMV infection and to a matching HLA type. Study conclusions and caveats: Cumulative public TCR beta family frequency identified CMV carriers with the relevant HLA.

Note on this clonotype: Its matching antigen is unknown.

TCRdb passed the reads through MiXCR, listing each CDR3 protein once. The table shows a few hundred thousand distinct CDR3 sequences, with 35% to 50% occurring only once. The V segment lost 4 bases and the J segment 5 bases; nucleotides outside the gene matches: 8. Germline CDR1 and CDR2: SGHTA and FQGNSA. The CDR3 is made up of 17 amino acids. The rearrangement joins TRBV7-2 to TRBJ2-7; TRBD2 matches 16 bases. The receptor was isolated from a human donor in good health (CMV status not recorded). Some clones in this sample may be carry-over from other donors' samples. Sequencing used cultured PBMCs, obtained from culture after CMV antigen stimulation. The CDR3 DNA is TGTGCCAGCAGCTCACAGGGACTAGCGGGAGGGTTCAACGAGCAGTACTTC. Residues: CASSSQGLAGGFNEQYF. The full variable domain, completed using reference TRBV7-2 and TRBJ2-7, is GAGVSQSPSNKVTEKGKDVELRCDPISGHTALYWYRQSLGQGLEFLIYFQGNSAPDKSGLPSDRFSAERTGGSVSTLTIQRTQQEDSAVYLCASSSQGLAGGFNEQYFGPGTRLTVT.